This TCR beta chain is drawn from a study of blood T cell repertoires in COVID-19. Germline-derived CDR1 and CDR2 are SGHKS and YYEKEE (reference sequence). CDR3 length: 13 residues. V lost 4 bases, J lost 5 bases, and 12 bases lay in between. Those who participated ranged in age from roughly 18 to 100 years and resided in about two dozen US areas. Assay: immunoSEQ multiplex PCR; the TCRdb copy retains only in-frame clones and omits some. The repertoire holds a few hundred thousand clones, with around 90% as singletons. The material sequenced was PBMCs or T cells enriched from blood (not recorded which). The TCR was taken from a woman aged 25 to 39 who had recovered from COVID-19. The V call is TRBV5-5, the J call TRBJ2-5, with D possibly TRBD1 on 6 matching bases. The CDR3 DNA reads TGTGCCAGCAGCGCGCATGGACAGGAGACCCAGTACTTC. Translating gives CASSAHGQETQYF.